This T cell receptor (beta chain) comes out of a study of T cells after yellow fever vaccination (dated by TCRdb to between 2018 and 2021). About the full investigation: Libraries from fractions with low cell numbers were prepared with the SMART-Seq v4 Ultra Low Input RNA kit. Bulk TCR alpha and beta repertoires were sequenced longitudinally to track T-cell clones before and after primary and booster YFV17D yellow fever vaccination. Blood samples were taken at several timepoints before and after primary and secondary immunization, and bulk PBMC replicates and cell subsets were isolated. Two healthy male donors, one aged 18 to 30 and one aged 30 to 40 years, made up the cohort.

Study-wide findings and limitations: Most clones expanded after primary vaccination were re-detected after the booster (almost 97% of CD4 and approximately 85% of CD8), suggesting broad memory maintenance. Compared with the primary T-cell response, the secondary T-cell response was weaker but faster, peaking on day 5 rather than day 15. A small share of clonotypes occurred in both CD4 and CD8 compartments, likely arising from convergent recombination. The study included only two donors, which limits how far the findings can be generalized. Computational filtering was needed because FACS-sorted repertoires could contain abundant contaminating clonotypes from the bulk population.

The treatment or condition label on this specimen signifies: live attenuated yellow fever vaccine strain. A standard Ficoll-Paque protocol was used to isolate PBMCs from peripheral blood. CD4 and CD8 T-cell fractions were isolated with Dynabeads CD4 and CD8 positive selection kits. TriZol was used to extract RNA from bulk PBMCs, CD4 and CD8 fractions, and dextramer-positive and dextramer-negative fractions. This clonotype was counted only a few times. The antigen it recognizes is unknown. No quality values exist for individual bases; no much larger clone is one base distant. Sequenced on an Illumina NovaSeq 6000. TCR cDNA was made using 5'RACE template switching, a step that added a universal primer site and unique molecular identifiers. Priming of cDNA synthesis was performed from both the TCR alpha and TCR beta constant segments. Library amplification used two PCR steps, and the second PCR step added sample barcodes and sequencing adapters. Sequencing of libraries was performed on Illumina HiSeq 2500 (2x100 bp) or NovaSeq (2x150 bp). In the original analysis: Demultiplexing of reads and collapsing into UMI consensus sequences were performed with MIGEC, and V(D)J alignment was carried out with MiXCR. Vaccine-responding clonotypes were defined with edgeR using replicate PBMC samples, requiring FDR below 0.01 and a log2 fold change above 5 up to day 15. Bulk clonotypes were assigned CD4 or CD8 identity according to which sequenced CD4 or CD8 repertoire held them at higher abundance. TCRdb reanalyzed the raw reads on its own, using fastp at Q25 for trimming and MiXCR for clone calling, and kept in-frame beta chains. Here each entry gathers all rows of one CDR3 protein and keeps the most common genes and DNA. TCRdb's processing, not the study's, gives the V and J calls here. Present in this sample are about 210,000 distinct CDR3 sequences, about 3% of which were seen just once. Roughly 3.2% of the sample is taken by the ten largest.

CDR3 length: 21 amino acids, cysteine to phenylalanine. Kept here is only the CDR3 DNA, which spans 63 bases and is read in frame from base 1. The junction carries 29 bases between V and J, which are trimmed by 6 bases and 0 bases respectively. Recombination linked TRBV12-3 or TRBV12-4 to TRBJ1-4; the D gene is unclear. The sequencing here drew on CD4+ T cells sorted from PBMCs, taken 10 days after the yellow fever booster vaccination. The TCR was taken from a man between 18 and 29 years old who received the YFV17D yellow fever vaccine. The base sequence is TGTGCCAGCAGCTCCAGGTGGCGGGAACTTCTGACGTTCGCAACTAATGAAAAACTGTTTTTT. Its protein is CASSSRWRELLTFATNEKLFF.